Listed here are 8 T cell receptor beta chains from one sample, sequenced in a study of cytomegalovirus exposure and HLA in healthy donors. This PCR relied on a set of 60 Vbeta primers and 13 Jbeta primers. Profiled with immunoSEQ multiplex PCR; TCRdb holds only in-frame clones, not every one. The profile covers around 160,000 clones, with approximately 88% appearing a single time and under 2% taken by the ten largest. The sequenced sample was PBMCs. The receptors stem from a woman younger than 30 in good health and CMV-seronegative.

V gene TRBV15 combines with J gene TRBJ2-4; 13 bases are a match to TRBD2. The CDR3 is 16 residues long. Germline CDR1 and CDR2: LNHNV and YYDKDF (reference sequence). The trim removed 3 bases at V and 8 bases at J, leaving 7 bases unmatched. CDR3 in amino acids: CATSRTSGGMEDIQYF. Here the CDR3 DNA reads TGTGCCACCAGCAGGACTAGCGGGGGGATGGAGGACATTCAGTACTTC.

The chain links TRBV2 to TRBJ2-5; no reliable D call. This CDR3 is built from 13 residues. Germline CDR1 SNHLY, CDR2 FYNNEI. V was shortened by 6 bases and J by 1 base, with 9 bases between the two germline ends. CDR3 sequence (DNA): TGTGCCAGCAGGGCACAGCCCCAAGAGACCCAGTACTTC. The encoded protein is CASRAQPQETQYF.

The genes are TRBV25-1 and TRBJ2-7, with no clear D. The V gene lost 3 bases and the J gene lost 2 bases, with 8 bases spanning the gap. The CDR3 covers 13 residues. CDR1 is MGHDK, CDR2 SYGVNS, per germline. The CDR3 loop is CASSDPPAYEQYF. The DNA for the CDR3 is TGTGCCAGCAGTGATCCGCCGGCCTACGAGCAGTACTTC.

The genes are TRBV7-6 and TRBJ2-3, with a weak D call TRBD1 (5 bases). Looked up from germline, CDR1 is SGHVS and CDR2 is FNYEAQ. The V gene lost 5 bases and the J gene lost 4 bases, with 13 bases spanning the gap. The CDR3 is made up of 14 amino acids. For the CDR3, the DNA is TGTGCCAGCAGCCCTGCAGGGCTAGCAGATACGCAGTATTTT. Amino acids: CASSPAGLADTQYF.

V usage is TRBV21-1 and J usage is TRBJ2-4; the D segment call TRBD1 is taken from the table without a DNA check. TRBV21-1 is marked as a pseudogene. The CDR3 spans 15 residues. Written as DNA, the CDR3 is TGTGCCAGCAGCAAGTTACAGGAGCCCAAAAACATTCAGTACTTC. Translating gives CASSKLQEPKNIQYF.

For this clone: Relative to the germline gene, one junction end is altered; a read error may explain this. The same CDR3 is also encoded by other DNA sequences in this sample. This chain uses TRBV7-2 with TRBJ1-1; a possible D gene is TRBD1 (6 bases). CDR3 length: 16 amino acids. Germline V gene sequence: CDR1 SGHTA, CDR2 FQGNSA. For the CDR3, the DNA is TGTGCCAGCAGTACACCGGGACACCTGGTTAACACTGAAGCTTTCTTC. Its protein product is CASSTPGHLVNTEAFF.

V usage is TRBV27 and J usage is TRBJ2-2; D remains unclear. Trimming removed 4 bases from V and 4 bases from J, with 7 bases in between. Germline V gene sequence: CDR1 MNHEY, CDR2 SMNVEV (reference sequence). CDR3 size: 13 residues. CDR3 bases: TGTGCCAGCAGTTCGTCCTCCACCGGGGAGCTGTTTTTT. Translated: CASSSSSTGELFF.

The J gene is TRBJ2-2, the V gene TRBV10-2; 7 bases are shared with TRBD1. Unmatched junction bases numbered 6, after V lost 3 bases and J lost 2 bases. CDR3 length: 16 residues. Germline V lookup: CDR1 WSHSY, CDR2 SAAADI. In DNA, the CDR3 is TGCGCCAGCAGTGATGGGACAGAGCTTAACACCGGGGAGCTGTTTTTT. This gives the protein CASSDGTELNTGELFF.